This T cell receptor (beta chain) is from a study of cytomegalovirus exposure and HLA in healthy donors. The table lists this clone with a few counts. Its antigen remains unidentified. Donors had nominal health at sampling but likely had unrecorded immune exposures. The PCR ran on 60 Vbeta and 13 Jbeta primers. Some clones are missing from TCRdb's copy, which holds only in-frame ones; the method was immunoSEQ multiplex PCR. The repertoire has 95,000 to 130,000 clones, approximately 9.4% of them found once; the top ten carry approximately 3%. Study results and limitations: Clonal expansion, a later analysis showed, was greater in HLA-associated TCR beta chains than in equally common others. Prior analysis indicated that the majority of TCR beta V segments exhibited productivity approximately 90% or approximately 30% of the time. Accurate HLA-A and HLA-B prediction from TCR beta sequences was reported for most subjects.

The V end lost 2 bases, the J end lost 6 bases, and 17 bases lay between the germline ends. Germline lookup yields CDR1 GTSNPN and CDR2 SVGIG (reference sequence). The CDR3 is made up of 14 amino acids. The genes are TRBV30 and TRBJ2-7, with a weak D call TRBD2 (7 bases). The sample consisted of PBMCs. The receptor was isolated from a man aged 30 to 39 in good health and CMV-seronegative. In DNA, the CDR3 is TGTGCCTGGAGTACCCAAGGGGGGGCGAGCGAGCAGTACTTC. Its translation: CAWSTQGGASEQYF.